This is a list of T cell receptor beta chains from one sample in a study of blood T cell repertoires in COVID-19. Only in-frame clones appear in the TCRdb table, and some are missing; sequencing was by immunoSEQ multiplex PCR. This table holds some 240,000 clones, 84% found once. Material: peripheral blood. The origin of the receptors is a woman aged 35 to 49 who had recovered from COVID-19. Each CDR3 is given with its conserved first and last residue. Fields, in order: CDR3 DNA, CDR3 protein, J gene, D gene, V gene, clone size. A D gene is named only where the DNA matches it firmly. For some rows the clone size is stated as once, few or many, or as a class when expanded; others skip it.

CDR3 DNA: TGCAGCGCCACAGGGCTGAACACTGAAGCTTTCTTT; CDR3 protein: CSATGLNTEAFF; J gene: TRBJ1-1; D gene: .; V gene: TRBV29-1; clone size: .
CDR3 DNA: TGTGCCAGCAGTTCCGGACAGACAATCACTGAAGCTTTCTTT; CDR3 protein: CASSSGQTITEAFF; J gene: TRBJ1-1; D gene: .; V gene: TRBV5-4; clone size: .
CDR3 DNA: TGTGCCAGCAGTGAACGGTCCAATGAAAAACTGTTTTTT; CDR3 protein: CASSERSNEKLFF; J gene: TRBJ1-4; D gene: .; V gene: TRBV6-1; clone size: few
CDR3 DNA: TGCGCCAGCAGCCTAGGGACAGGGCAAGGGAATCAGCCCCAGCATTTT; CDR3 protein: CASSLGTGQGNQPQHF; J gene: TRBJ1-5; D gene: TRBD1; V gene: TRBV5-1; clone size: few
CDR3 DNA: TGTGCCAGCAGTCAGAGAGGGGGCTACACCTTC; CDR3 protein: CASSQRGGYTF; J gene: TRBJ1-2; D gene: .; V gene: TRBV6-2/TRBV6-3; clone size: .
CDR3 DNA: TGCAGCGTGAATCCGCGGTATGCTATGAACACTGAAGCTTTCTTT; CDR3 protein: CSVNPRYAMNTEAFF; J gene: TRBJ1-1; D gene: .; V gene: TRBV29-1; clone size: .
CDR3 DNA: TGTGCCAGCAGTCCACAGGACAGGGATAATTCACCCCTCCACTTT; CDR3 protein: CASSPQDRDNSPLHF; J gene: TRBJ1-6; D gene: TRBD1; V gene: TRBV2; clone size: .
CDR3 DNA: TGTGCCAGCAGTCCTTCAGGGGGAGGACTCTACGAGCAGTACTTC; CDR3 protein: CASSPSGGGLYEQYF; J gene: TRBJ2-7; D gene: .; V gene: TRBV2; clone size: .
CDR3 DNA: TGTGCCAGCAGGGGACACCTAAATACACCCCTCCACTTT; CDR3 protein: CASRGHLNTPLHF; J gene: TRBJ1-6; D gene: .; V gene: TRBV28; clone size: .
CDR3 DNA: TGTGCCAGCAGCCTCCGGGTTATGAACACTGAAGCTTTCTTT; CDR3 protein: CASSLRVMNTEAFF; J gene: TRBJ1-1; D gene: .; V gene: TRBV7-9; clone size: .
CDR3 DNA: TGTGCCACTTCTCCTGCGGACACCTACAATGAGCAGTTCTTC; CDR3 protein: CATSPADTYNEQFF; J gene: TRBJ2-1; D gene: .; V gene: TRBV24-1; clone size: .
CDR3 DNA: TGTGCCAGCAGTGAAGTTGGCGGGGCGGCCTACGAGCAGTACTTC; CDR3 protein: CASSEVGGAAYEQYF; J gene: TRBJ2-7; D gene: .; V gene: TRBV6-1; clone size: .
CDR3 DNA: TGTGCCAGCAGCGTCGACTGGGGGGACGGAGAGACCCAGTACTTC; CDR3 protein: CASSVDWGDGETQYF; J gene: TRBJ2-5; D gene: .; V gene: TRBV9; clone size: few
CDR3 DNA: TGTGCCAGCAGCACGGGAGCGAAAGAGACCCAGTACTTC; CDR3 protein: CASSTGAKETQYF; J gene: TRBJ2-5; D gene: .; V gene: TRBV7-8; clone size: .
CDR3 DNA: TGTGCCAGCAGTGACTCGGCGGGGGGCGCAGATACGCAGTATTTT; CDR3 protein: CASSDSAGGADTQYF; J gene: TRBJ2-3; D gene: TRBD2; V gene: TRBV6-4; clone size: .
CDR3 DNA: TGTGCCAGCAGAAACGGACAGGCGCGGACTAATGAAAAACTGTTTTTT; CDR3 protein: CASRNGQARTNEKLFF; J gene: TRBJ1-4; D gene: TRBD1; V gene: TRBV27; clone size: .
CDR3 DNA: TGTGCCAGCAGCTTTGGAGATAATTCACCCCTCCACTTT; CDR3 protein: CASSFGDNSPLHF; J gene: TRBJ1-6; D gene: .; V gene: TRBV7-9; clone size: .
CDR3 DNA: TGTGCCAGCAGCAAAACTAGCTGGGAAGAGACCCAGTACTTC; CDR3 protein: CASSKTSWEETQYF; J gene: TRBJ2-5; D gene: .; V gene: TRBV2; clone size: .
CDR3 DNA: TGTGCCAGCAGTTTCCTCCTGGGATCGGGGGATACGCAGTATTTT; CDR3 protein: CASSFLLGSGDTQYF; J gene: TRBJ2-3; D gene: .; V gene: TRBV28; clone size: once
CDR3 DNA: TGTGCCAGCAGTTTAGGACAGGAAGCTTTCTTT; CDR3 protein: CASSLGQEAFF; J gene: TRBJ1-1; D gene: .; V gene: TRBV2; clone size: once
CDR3 DNA: TGTGCCAGCAGTTTGGAGTTCTCCTACGAGCAGTACTTC; CDR3 protein: CASSLEFSYEQYF; J gene: TRBJ2-7; D gene: .; V gene: TRBV6-6; clone size: .
CDR3 DNA: TGCAGTGCGCCCCGGGACACTGAAGCTTTCTTT; CDR3 protein: CSAPRDTEAFF; J gene: TRBJ1-1; D gene: .; V gene: TRBV20-1; clone size: .
CDR3 DNA: TGCAGCGTTGTAGGGCGGGGACATGAGCAGTTCTTC; CDR3 protein: CSVVGRGHEQFF; J gene: TRBJ2-1; D gene: .; V gene: TRBV29-1; clone size: .
CDR3 DNA: TGTGCCAGCAGCTTTCTCGGGACAGGAATGTATTTT; CDR3 protein: CASSFLGTGMYF; J gene: TRBJ1-3; D gene: TRBD1; V gene: TRBV7-6; clone size: .
CDR3 DNA: TGTGCCTGGAGTGTAAGGGCTAGCCCAAGCACAGATACGCAGTATTTT; CDR3 protein: CAWSVRASPSTDTQYF; J gene: TRBJ2-3; D gene: .; V gene: TRBV30; clone size: .
CDR3 DNA: TGTGCCAGCAGCGACGGGGGTAATCAGCCCCAGCATTTT; CDR3 protein: CASSDGGNQPQHF; J gene: TRBJ1-5; D gene: .; V gene: TRBV7-9; clone size: .
CDR3 DNA: TGTGCCAGCTCAGAGTTGGACAGGGCCGAAGAGACCCAGTACTTC; CDR3 protein: CASSELDRAEETQYF; J gene: TRBJ2-5; D gene: TRBD1; V gene: TRBV18; clone size: .
CDR3 DNA: TGTGCCAGTAGTATAAACAGGGCGGCGAACACTGAAGCTTTCTTT; CDR3 protein: CASSINRAANTEAFF; J gene: TRBJ1-1; D gene: .; V gene: TRBV19; clone size: .
CDR3 DNA: TGTGCCAGCAGTCCCTCGGGCAGGGCGAGCAATCAGCCCCAGCATTTT; CDR3 protein: CASSPSGRASNQPQHF; J gene: TRBJ1-5; D gene: .; V gene: TRBV28; clone size: .
CDR3 DNA: TGTGCCAGCTCACCAACCCCGGGACTGGGAGACAATGAGCAGTTCTTC; CDR3 protein: CASSPTPGLGDNEQFF; J gene: TRBJ2-1; D gene: .; V gene: TRBV18; clone size: .
CDR3 DNA: TGTGCCAGCAGCTACCCCGGGACAGGCGTTTCCTACGAGCAGTACTTC; CDR3 protein: CASSYPGTGVSYEQYF; J gene: TRBJ2-7; D gene: TRBD1; V gene: TRBV5-6; clone size: .
CDR3 DNA: TGTGCCAGCTCATTGACAGCAAACACTGAAGCTTTCTTT; CDR3 protein: CASSLTANTEAFF; J gene: TRBJ1-1; D gene: .; V gene: TRBV14; clone size: .
CDR3 DNA: TGTGCCAGCAGCCAAGCAGGGTCGTCTAACTATGGCTACACCTTC; CDR3 protein: CASSQAGSSNYGYTF; J gene: TRBJ1-2; D gene: .; V gene: TRBV3-1/TRBV3-2; clone size: .
CDR3 DNA: TGTGCCATCAGTGCTTCTGGACGGGGGAATGGCTACACCTTC; CDR3 protein: CAISASGRGNGYTF; J gene: TRBJ1-2; D gene: .; V gene: TRBV10-3; clone size: .
CDR3 DNA: TGTGCCAGCAGCCCTGACAGGGGTGCCTCACCCCTCCACTTT; CDR3 protein: CASSPDRGASPLHF; J gene: TRBJ1-6; D gene: TRBD1; V gene: TRBV11-3; clone size: .
CDR3 DNA: TGCGCCAGCAGCCAAGCAAGGGGCTACGAGCAGTACTTC; CDR3 protein: CASSQARGYEQYF; J gene: TRBJ2-7; D gene: .; V gene: TRBV4-1; clone size: .
CDR3 DNA: TGCGCCAGCAGCTTGGAGACAGGGTACCAAGAGACCCAGTACTTC; CDR3 protein: CASSLETGYQETQYF; J gene: TRBJ2-5; D gene: TRBD1; V gene: TRBV5-1; clone size: .
CDR3 DNA: TGTGCCAGCAGCCAGGGACTAGCGGGGTGGAATGAGCAGTTCTTC; CDR3 protein: CASSQGLAGWNEQFF; J gene: TRBJ2-1; D gene: TRBD2; V gene: TRBV7-2; clone size: once
CDR3 DNA: TGCGCCAGCAGCTTCCCACAGGGGGAATGGTCCTACGAGCAGTACTTC; CDR3 protein: CASSFPQGEWSYEQYF; J gene: TRBJ2-7; D gene: TRBD1; V gene: TRBV5-1; clone size: .
CDR3 DNA: TGTGCCAGCAGTGATATAGGCAGGGGTGGCTACACCTTC; CDR3 protein: CASSDIGRGGYTF; J gene: TRBJ1-2; D gene: .; V gene: TRBV6-1; clone size: .
CDR3 DNA: TGTGCCAGTAGTGACAGGGGGACCGATTCACCCCTCCACTTT; CDR3 protein: CASSDRGTDSPLHF; J gene: TRBJ1-6; D gene: TRBD1; V gene: TRBV19; clone size: .